The entry that follows covers one T cell receptor (beta chain) sequence. The table came from immunoSEQ multiplex PCR; TCRdb's copy has only in-frame clones and leaves some out. The sample shows about 250,000 clones, roughly nine tenths of them seen only once. With 8 bases removed from V and 1 base from J, the gap between germline ends came to 9 bases. The CDR3 contains 12 residues. Per the germline V gene, CDR1 is SNHLY and CDR2 is FYNNEI. These data come from a study of blood T cell repertoires in COVID-19. Sequencing was done on a sample of peripheral blood. V usage is TRBV2 and J usage is TRBJ2-7; D remains ambiguous. This clonotype originated in a woman in her sixties or seventies who had recovered from COVID-19. CDR3 nucleotides: TGTGCCAGCGGCCAGATTTCCTACGAGCAGTACTTC. Its protein product is CASGQISYEQYF. Combining the CDR3 with reference TRBV2 and TRBJ2-7 gives the whole variable domain EPEVTQTPSHQVTQMGQEVILRCVPISNHLYFYWYRQILGQKVEFLVSFYNNEISEKSEIFDDQFSVERPDGSNFTLKIRSTKLEDSAMYFCASGQISYEQYFGPGTRLTVT.